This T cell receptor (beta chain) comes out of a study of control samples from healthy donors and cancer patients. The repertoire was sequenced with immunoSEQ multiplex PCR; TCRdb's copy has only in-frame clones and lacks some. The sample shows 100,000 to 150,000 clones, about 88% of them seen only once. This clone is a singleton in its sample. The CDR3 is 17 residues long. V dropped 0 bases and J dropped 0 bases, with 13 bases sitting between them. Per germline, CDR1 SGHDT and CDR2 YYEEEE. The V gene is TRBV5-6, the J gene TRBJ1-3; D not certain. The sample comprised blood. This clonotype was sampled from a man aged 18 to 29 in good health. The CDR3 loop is CASSLALGSISGNTIYF. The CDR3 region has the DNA TGTGCCAGCAGCTTGGCCTTGGGATCCATCTCTGGAAACACCATATATTTT.